This T cell receptor (beta chain) was captured by sequencing in a study of immune characterization of retroperitoneal liposarcoma. MiXCR, applied by TCRdb to the PCR reads, yields one record per CDR3 protein. The table has about 10,000 distinct CDR3 sequences, over 35% seen once. Germline V gene lookup returns CDR1 MNHNY and CDR2 SVGAGI (reference sequence). The CDR3 is 18 residues long. Trimming took 1 base from V and 2 from J, leaving 18 bases between them. The sequenced sample was tumor tissue. The gene calls are TRBV6-6 and TRBJ1-3; TRBD1 might be the D (6 bases). The clonotype originates from a male donor with retroperitoneal liposarcoma. CDR3 DNA: TGTGCCAGCAGTTACTGGTCAGGGGAAGGCCGAACTGGAAACACCATATATTTT. It codes for CASSYWSGEGRTGNTIYF.